This TCR beta chain was sequenced for a study of T cell responses to AZD1222 COVID-19 vaccine (dated by TCRdb to 2020 to 2022). For the wider study: AZD1222 recipients given second doses at about 4 weeks or at about 12 weeks were pooled, since spike-specific TCR depth and breadth were not found to differ between the two schedules. TCR sequencing covered some 250 trial participants: 200 to 210 given two doses of AZD1222 and 26 given two doses of MenACWY control vaccine. Trial participants were enrolled into age subgroups of 18-55, 56-69 and 70-plus years, which contained 148, 28 and 57 TCR-sequenced participants, respectively.

Based on the germline V gene (reference sequence), the CDR1 and CDR2 sequences are SGHNT and YYREEE. Unmatched junction bases come to 9, with V trimmed by 4 bases and J by 2 bases. The CDR3 covers 15 residues, taking in both the cysteine and the phenylalanine. Just the 45-base CDR3 DNA is kept, in frame starting at base 1. Results the study describes overall, beyond this receptor: Because no day 14 peak-response samples were available, the repertoires could be characterized only after the peak T cell response. Epitopes outside the regions mutated in the B.1.351 and B.1.1.7 variants were reportedly recognized by nearly half of the unique spike-specific TCRs. The whole spike protein was spanned by vaccine-associated CD4 TCRs, and dominant responses were seen in regions 160-218 and 743-854. After two AZD1222 doses, both the breadth and the depth of spike-specific TCRs were significantly higher than at day 0 and than in MenACWY recipients. Conclusions about previously exposed vaccinees were limited because only six AZD1222 recipients were SARS-CoV-2 seropositive at baseline. The 56-69-year group was small, and its depth increase did not reach significance, likely because of low power. Most participants were white British and females outnumbered males, and the authors suggested that clonal diversity may have been underestimated.

According to the study, the label for this sample's time point signals: baseline before first vaccination. The vaccinee samples were drawn from two UK trials, COV001 and COV002, one of which was a single-blind randomized controlled phase 2/3 trial testing AZD1222 (ChAdOx1 nCoV-19) in healthy adults. Trial participant PBMC samples were collected at day 0 and day 28 after the second dose for TCRbeta chain sequencing. This clone was counted once. The antigen this receptor binds is unknown. No much larger clonotype is one base removed from it; base qualities were not supplied. The CDR3 regions of human TCRbeta chains were analyzed by immunosequencing. Processing in the source paper ran as follows. Repertoire TCRs were checked for matches against a reference library of SARS-CoV-2-specific TCRs that had been generated using the MIRA antigen-specificity platform. Breadth was defined as the fraction of unique TCRs that were SARS-CoV-2-associated. Depth was defined as the fraction of total T cells that were SARS-CoV-2-associated. Using the MIRA data, each spike-specific TCR was mapped to the spike region that the TCR reacts to and placed in a CD4 or CD8 class. Log10-transformed breadth and depth values were compared by one-way ANOVA with Sidak's multiple comparisons tests. This immuneACCESS table, as held by TCRdb, lists in-frame sequences with V and J called but not all clones. Of the missing ones, under half trace to an unresolved V gene in checked studies; the others have no known cause. V, J and clone size are taken as reported in that table, and D and trimming were inferred from the DNA itself. Counted in this sample were 96,000 or so clones; almost 90% of them appeared once. Jointly, the top ten make up approximately 24% of the sample.

The clonotype originates from an adult in good health. The rearrangement joined TRBV5-4 to TRBJ2-7; TRBD2 matches 7 bases in the middle. Sequencing was performed on peripheral blood, taken on day 0 of AZD1222 vaccination. This receptor carries the CDR3 CASSIWTRTTYEQYF. The bases are TGTGCCAGCAGCATATGGACTAGGACCACCTACGAGCAGTACTTC.